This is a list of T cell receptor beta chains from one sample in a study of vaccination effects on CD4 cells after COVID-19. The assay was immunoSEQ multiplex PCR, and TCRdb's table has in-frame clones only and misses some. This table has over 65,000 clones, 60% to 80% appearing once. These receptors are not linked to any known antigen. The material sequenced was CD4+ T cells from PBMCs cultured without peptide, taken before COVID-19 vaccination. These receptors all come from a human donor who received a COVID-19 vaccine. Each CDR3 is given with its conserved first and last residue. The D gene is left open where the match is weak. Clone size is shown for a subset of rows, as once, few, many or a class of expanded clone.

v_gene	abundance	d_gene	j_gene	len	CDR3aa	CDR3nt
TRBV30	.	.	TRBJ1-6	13	CAWSVLGNSPLHF	TGTGCCTGGAGTGTACTCGGGAATTCACCCCTCCACTTT
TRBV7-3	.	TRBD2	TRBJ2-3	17	CASSPGTSGGYTDTQYF	TGTGCCAGCAGCCCGGGGACTAGCGGGGGGTACACAGATACGCAGTATTTT
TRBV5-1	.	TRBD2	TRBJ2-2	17	CASSPGLLADLGGELFF	TGCGCCAGCAGCCCGGGGTTACTAGCGGATTTGGGCGGGGAGCTGTTTTTT
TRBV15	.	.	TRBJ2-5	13	CATSRGRQETQYF	TGTGCCACCAGCAGAGGCAGGCAAGAGACCCAGTACTTC
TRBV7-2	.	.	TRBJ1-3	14	CASSLMTSGNTIYF	TGTGCCAGCAGCTTGATGACCTCTGGAAACACCATATATTTT
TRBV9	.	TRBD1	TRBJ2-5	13	CASSVGQGGTQYF	TGTGCCAGCAGCGTCGGACAGGGAGGGACCCAGTACTTC
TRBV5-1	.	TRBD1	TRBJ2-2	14	CASSTDRVTGELFF	TGCGCCAGCAGCACGGACAGGGTCACCGGGGAGCTGTTTTTT
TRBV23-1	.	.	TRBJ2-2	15	CASSQYGGDTGELFF	TGCGCCAGCAGTCAGTACGGAGGGGACACCGGGGAGCTGTTTTTT
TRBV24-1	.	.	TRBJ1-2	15	CAVSGLKGVDYGYTF	TGTGCCGTCAGCGGGCTAAAGGGAGTCGACTATGGCTACACCTTC
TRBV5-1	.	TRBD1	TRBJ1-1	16	CASSLGQGGLVPEAFF	TGCGCCAGCAGCTTAGGACAGGGGGGGCTGGTGCCTGAAGCTTTCTTT
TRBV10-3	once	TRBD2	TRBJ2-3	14	CAISQTSGSDTQYF	TGTGCCATCAGCCAAACTAGCGGCTCAGATACGCAGTATTTT
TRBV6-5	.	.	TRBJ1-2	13	CASSFDRKYGYTF	TGTGCCAGCAGTTTCGACAGAAAGTATGGCTACACCTTC
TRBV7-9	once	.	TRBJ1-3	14	CASSLKDGLNTIYF	TGTGCCAGCAGCTTAAAGGACGGTCTAAACACCATATATTTT
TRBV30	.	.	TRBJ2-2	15	CAWSVLRSNTGELFF	TGTGCCTGGAGTGTACTACGTTCGAACACCGGGGAGCTGTTTTTT
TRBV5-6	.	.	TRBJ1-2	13	CASSSGGNYGYTF	TGTGCCAGCAGCTCCGGCGGGAACTATGGCTACACCTTC
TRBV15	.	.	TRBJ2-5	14	CATSRDRGLETQYF	TGTGCCACCAGCAGAGATCGGGGCTTAGAGACCCAGTACTTC
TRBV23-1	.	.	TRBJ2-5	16	CASSHRYQGKGETQYF	TGCGCCAGCAGTCATCGATATCAGGGGAAGGGGGAGACCCAGTACTTC
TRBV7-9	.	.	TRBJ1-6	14	CASSPTRADSPLHF	TGTGCCAGCAGCCCAACGCGGGCGGATTCACCCCTCCACTTT
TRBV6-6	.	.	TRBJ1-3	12	CASSLSLDTIYF	TGTGCCAGCAGTTTATCACTAGACACCATATATTTT
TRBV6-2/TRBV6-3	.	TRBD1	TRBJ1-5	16	CASSRSTGGVGQPQHF	TGTGCCAGCAGTCGTTCGACAGGGGGGGTCGGTCAGCCCCAGCATTTT
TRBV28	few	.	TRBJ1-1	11	CASSLRAEAFF	TGTGCCAGCAGCTTGCGCGCTGAAGCTTTCTTT
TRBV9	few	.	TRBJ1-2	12	CASSVGGWGYTF	TGTGCCAGCAGCGTGGGGGGATGGGGCTACACCTTC
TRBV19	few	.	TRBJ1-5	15	CASSIDHRGNQPQHF	TGTGCCAGTAGTATAGATCATAGGGGGAATCAGCCCCAGCATTTT
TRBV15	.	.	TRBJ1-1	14	CATRQLGGDTEAFF	TGTGCCACCAGGCAGCTAGGAGGGGACACTGAAGCTTTCTTT
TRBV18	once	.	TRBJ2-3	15	CASSLGLLETDTQYF	TGTGCCAGCTCACTAGGACTCCTAGAAACAGATACGCAGTATTTT
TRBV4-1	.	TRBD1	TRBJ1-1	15	CASSQYPGQGTEAFF	TGCGCCAGCAGCCAATATCCGGGACAGGGTACTGAAGCTTTCTTT
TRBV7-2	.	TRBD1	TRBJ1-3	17	CASSLLGTVSSGNTIYF	TGTGCCAGCAGCTTACTCGGGACAGTGAGCTCTGGAAACACCATATATTTT
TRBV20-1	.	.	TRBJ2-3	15	CSASRPGARADTQYF	TGCAGTGCTAGTCGCCCGGGGGCGAGGGCAGATACGCAGTATTTT
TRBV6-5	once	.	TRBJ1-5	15	CASSSPDGSNQPQHF	TGTGCCAGCAGTTCCCCAGACGGGAGCAATCAGCCCCAGCATTTT
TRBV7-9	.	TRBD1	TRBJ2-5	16	CASSLGRGRFQETQYF	TGTGCCAGCAGCTTGGGAAGGGGGCGGTTCCAAGAGACCCAGTACTTC
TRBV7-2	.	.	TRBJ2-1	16	CASSLQASTSYNEQFF	TGTGCCAGCAGCTTACAGGCTTCAACGTCCTACAATGAGCAGTTCTTC
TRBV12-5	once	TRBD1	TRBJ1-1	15	CASGFHRGEGTEAFF	TGTGCTAGTGGGTTCCACAGGGGGGAGGGCACTGAAGCTTTCTTT
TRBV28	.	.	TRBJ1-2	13	CASSLVVGPPYTF	TGTGCCAGCAGTTTGGTCGTGGGCCCCCCGTACACCTTC
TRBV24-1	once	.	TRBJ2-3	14	CATSVSGKGDTQYF	TGTGCCACCAGTGTATCGGGGAAAGGAGATACGCAGTATTTT
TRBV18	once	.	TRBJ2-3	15	CASSPSLGATDTQYF	TGTGCCAGCTCACCATCGTTGGGGGCCACAGATACGCAGTATTTT
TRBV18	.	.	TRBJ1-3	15	CASSLHTDPGNTIYF	TGTGCCAGCTCACTCCATACGGATCCTGGAAACACCATATATTTT
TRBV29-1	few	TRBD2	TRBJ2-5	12	CSVTSGGETQYF	TGCAGCGTGACTAGCGGGGGGGAGACCCAGTACTTC
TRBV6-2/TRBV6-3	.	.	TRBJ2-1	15	CASSPGRLTYNEQFF	TGTGCCAGCAGCCCTGGTAGACTTACATACAATGAGCAGTTCTTC
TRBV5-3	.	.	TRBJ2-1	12	CARSLTRNEQFF	TGTGCCAGAAGCTTAACCAGAAATGAGCAGTTCTTC
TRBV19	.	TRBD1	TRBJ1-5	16	CASSAGQGARNQPQHF	TGTGCCAGTAGTGCTGGACAGGGGGCGCGGAATCAGCCCCAGCATTTT
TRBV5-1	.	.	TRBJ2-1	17	CASRAQTSFAERNEQFF	TGCGCCAGCAGAGCCCAAACCTCTTTCGCCGAGAGGAATGAGCAGTTCTTC
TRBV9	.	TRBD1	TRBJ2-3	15	CASSAGTGETDTQYF	TGTGCCAGCAGCGCTGGGACAGGGGAAACAGATACGCAGTATTTT
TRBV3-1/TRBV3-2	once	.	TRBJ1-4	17	CASSQARRGGDEEKLFF	TGTGCCAGCAGCCAAGCAAGGCGTGGGGGAGATGAGGAAAAACTGTTTTTT
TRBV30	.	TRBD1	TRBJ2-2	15	CAWTTNRGNTGELFF	TGTGCCTGGACAACGAACAGGGGAAACACCGGGGAGCTGTTTTTT
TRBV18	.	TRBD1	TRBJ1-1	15	CASSPGQGGNTEAFF	TGTGCCAGCTCACCTGGACAGGGGGGGAACACTGAAGCTTTCTTT
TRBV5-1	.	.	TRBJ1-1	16	CASSLDGTRWNTEAFF	TGCGCCAGCAGCTTGGACGGGACAAGGTGGAACACTGAAGCTTTCTTT
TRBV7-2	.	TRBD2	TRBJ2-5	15	CASRPQTSGGQAQYF	TGTGCCAGCAGGCCTCAGACTAGCGGGGGGCAGGCCCAGTACTTC
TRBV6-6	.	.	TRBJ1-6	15	CASNFDQRDNSPLHF	TGTGCCAGCAACTTCGACCAGAGAGATAATTCACCCCTCCACTTT
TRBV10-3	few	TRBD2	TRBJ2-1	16	CAIKGTSGGSYNEQFF	TGTGCCATCAAAGGGACTAGCGGGGGGTCCTACAATGAGCAGTTCTTC
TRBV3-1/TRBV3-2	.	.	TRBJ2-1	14	CASSPPGGRNEQFF	TGTGCCAGCAGCCCTCCCGGAGGGAGGAATGAGCAGTTCTTC
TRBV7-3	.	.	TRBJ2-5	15	CASSFQGGTGETQYF	TGTGCCAGCAGCTTTCAGGGGGGAACGGGAGAGACCCAGTACTTC
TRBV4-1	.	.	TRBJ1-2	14	CASSQQGTLYGYTF	TGCGCCAGCAGCCAACAGGGGACCCTCTACGGCTACACCTTC
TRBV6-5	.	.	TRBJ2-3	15	CASSRLGVSTDTQYF	TGTGCCAGCAGTCGTCTGGGGGTCAGCACAGATACGCAGTATTTT
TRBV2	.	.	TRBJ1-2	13	CASPLGGAGGYTF	TGTGCCAGCCCCCTGGGGGGCGCTGGGGGCTACACCTTC
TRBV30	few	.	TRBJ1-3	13	CAWSANSGNTIYF	TGTGCCTGGAGTGCTAACTCTGGAAACACCATATATTTT
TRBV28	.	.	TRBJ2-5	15	CASSLQGPVQETQYF	TGTGCCAGCAGTCTACAGGGTCCCGTTCAAGAGACCCAGTACTTC
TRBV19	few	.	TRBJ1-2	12	CASRGTNYGYTF	TGTGCCAGTAGGGGGACTAACTATGGCTACACCTTC